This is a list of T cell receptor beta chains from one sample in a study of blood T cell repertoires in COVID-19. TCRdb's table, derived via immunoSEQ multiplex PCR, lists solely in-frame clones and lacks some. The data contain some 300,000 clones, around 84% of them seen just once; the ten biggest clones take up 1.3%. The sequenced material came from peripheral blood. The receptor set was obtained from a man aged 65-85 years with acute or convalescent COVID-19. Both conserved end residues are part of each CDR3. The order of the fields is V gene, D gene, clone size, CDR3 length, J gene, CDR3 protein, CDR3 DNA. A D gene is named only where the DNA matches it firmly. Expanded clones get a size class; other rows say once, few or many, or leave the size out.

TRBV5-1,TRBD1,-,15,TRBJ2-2,CASSRRTGDTGELFF,TGCGCCAGCAGCAGAAGGACAGGGGACACCGGGGAGCTGTTTTTT
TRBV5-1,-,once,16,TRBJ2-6,CATTQGFFSGANVLTF,TGCGCCACGACTCAGGGCTTCTTCTCTGGGGCCAACGTCCTGACTTTC
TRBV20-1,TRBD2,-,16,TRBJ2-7,CSASTPNSGESYEQYF,TGCAGTGCTAGTACTCCTAATAGCGGGGAGTCCTACGAGCAGTACTTC
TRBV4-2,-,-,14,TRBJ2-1,CASSQDIRDNEQFF,TGTGCCAGCAGCCAAGATATTAGAGACAATGAGCAGTTCTTC
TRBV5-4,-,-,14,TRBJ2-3,CASSITGSTDTQYF,TGTGCCAGCAGCATTACAGGGAGCACAGATACGCAGTATTTT
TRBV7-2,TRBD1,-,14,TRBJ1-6,CASSLDRGDSPLHF,TGTGCCAGCAGCTTAGACAGGGGGGATTCACCCCTCCACTTT
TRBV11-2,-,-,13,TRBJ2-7,CASSSFVTYEQYF,TGTGCCAGCAGCTCCTTCGTTACCTACGAGCAGTACTTC
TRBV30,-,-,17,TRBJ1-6,CAWSEQSASSYNSPLHF,TGTGCCTGGAGTGAACAGTCCGCAAGCTCCTATAATTCACCCCTCCACTTT
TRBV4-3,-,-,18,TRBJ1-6,CASSQDLGGPIGNSPLHF,TGCGCCAGCAGCCAAGATTTGGGGGGGCCTATAGGAAATTCACCCCTCCACTTT
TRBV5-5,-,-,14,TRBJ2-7,CASSLFTGTYEQYF,TGTGCCAGCAGCTTATTTACAGGGACCTACGAGCAGTACTTC